The 8 T cell receptor beta chains in this list originate from one sample, sequenced in a study of cytomegalovirus exposure and HLA in healthy donors. Both 60 Vbeta primers and 13 Jbeta primers went into the PCR. Clones were sequenced by immunoSEQ multiplex PCR, and TCRdb holds only the in-frame ones, with some missing. The table records some 130,000 clones, around 80% of them present only once. Material: PBMCs. The receptors were gathered from a man aged 25 to 40 in good health.

This chain joins TRBV6-6 and TRBJ2-1; TRBD1 agrees at 9 bases. J lost 6 bases, V lost 4 bases, and 7 bases had no gene match. The CDR3 length is 15 residues. The germline gives CDR1 MNHNY, CDR2 SVGAGI (reference sequence). As DNA, the CDR3 is TGTGCCAGCAGTTCCTCCGGGACAGGGAGCAATGAGCAGTTCTTC. Residues: CASSSSGTGSNEQFF.

The chain joins TRBV4-1 to TRBJ1-5, with 7 nucleotides matching TRBD1. The J segment lost 5 bases and the V segment lost 4 bases, leaving 8 bases of the junction unmatched. In germline, CDR1 is MGHRA, CDR2 YSYEKL. This CDR3 is 15 amino acids long. CDR3 in DNA: TGCGCCAGCAGCCCCCGCCAGGGGGATGATCAGCCCCAGCATTTT. Its protein is CASSPRQGDDQPQHF.

V and J are TRBV18 and TRBJ2-5, with TRBD1 identical over 9 bases. The end of the DNA fits TRBJ2-7 better, so the J call may be wrong. The CDR3 covers 15 residues. Germline V gives CDR1 KGHSH, CDR2 LQKENI. The DNA for the CDR3 is TGTGCCAGCTCACCTCCGACGGGACAGGGTTACGAGCAGTACTTC. Protein product: CASSPPTGQGYEQYF.

This clone was observed a few times. The rearrangement joins TRBV19 to TRBJ2-1; D is uncertain. Germline loops: CDR1 LNHDA, CDR2 SQIVND (reference sequence). V was cut by 5 bases and J by 0 bases, with 11 bases left in between. The CDR3 loop spans 15 amino acids. The CDR3 nucleotides read TGTGCCAGTAGTCAGGATCGTAGCTCCTACAATGAGCAGTTCTTC. Translating gives CASSQDRSSYNEQFF.

The V call is TRBV6-6, the J call TRBJ2-2, with D maybe TRBD1 (6 bases). Trimming stripped 8 bases from V and 4 bases from J, with 14 bases between. The CDR3 has 14 residues. Germline CDR1 MNHNY, CDR2 SVGAGI (reference sequence). The CDR3 DNA reads as TGTGCCAGCCGTTCCGGGACACCCACCGGGGAGCTGTTTTTT. It encodes CASRSGTPTGELFF.

This chain connects TRBV7-8 to TRBJ2-5; D is ambiguous. CDR1 SGHVS and CDR2 FQNEAQ come from the germline V gene. V dropped 5 bases and J dropped 4 bases, with 2 bases sitting between them. The CDR3 runs 10 residues. The CDR3 loop reads CASSLETQYF. For the CDR3, the DNA is TGTGCCAGCAGCCTAGAGACCCAGTACTTC.

The rearrangement uses TRBV4-3 and TRBJ1-4; D possibly corresponds to TRBD1 (5 bases). Germline lookup yields CDR1 LGHNA and CDR2 YSLEER. This CDR3 contains 15 residues. V was trimmed by 1 base and J by 1 base, leaving 7 bases between them. DNA of the CDR3: TGCGCCAGCAGCCAAGTCCAGGGAACTAATGAAAAACTGTTTTTT. Residues: CASSQVQGTNEKLFF.

This clone turned up a few times. The J gene is TRBJ1-1, the V gene TRBV19; D might be TRBD1 (5 bases). The germline gives CDR1 LNHDA, CDR2 SQIVND (reference sequence). There are 15 residues in the CDR3. Trimming took 1 base from V and 4 from J, leaving 13 bases between them. The CDR3 nucleotides read TGTGCCAGTAGTATAGGTGCAGGGAGGGTCACTGAAGCTTTCTTT. Its translation: CASSIGAGRVTEAFF.